These 18 T cell receptor beta chains were sequenced from one sample in a study of T cell responses to AZD1222 COVID-19 vaccine. The assay was immunoSEQ multiplex PCR, and TCRdb's table has in-frame clones only and misses some. The repertoire includes almost 80,000 clones, around 90% of them detected once, and over 20% sits in the top ten. The specimen comprised peripheral blood, sampled on day 0 of AZD1222 vaccination. The receptors here all came from an adult in good health.

The gene calls are TRBV7-9 and TRBJ1-4, with D hard to call. CDR1 is SEHNR and CDR2 is FQNEAQ in the germline V gene (reference sequence). The length of the CDR3 is 12 residues. V lost 1 base to trimming and J lost 7 bases, with 4 bases between them. The CDR3 here is CASSLEPEKLFF. The CDR3 nucleotides read TGTGCCAGCAGCTTAGAACCTGAAAAACTGTTTTTT.

CDR3 amino acids: CASSPGDSGNTIYF. The CDR3, as DNA: TGTGCCAGCAGTCCAGGGGACTCTGGAAACACCATATATTTT. The rearrangement joins TRBV28 to TRBJ1-3, with D possibly matching TRBD1 (6 bases). The CDR3 totals 14 residues. V was trimmed by 5 bases and J by 0 bases, leaving 8 bases between them. From germline, CDR1 is MDHEN and CDR2 SYDVKM.

The chain employs TRBV5-4 and TRBJ2-7; D is ambiguous. The CDR3 consists of 14 residues. V lost 4 bases and J 0 bases, leaving 11 bases between the germline ends. Germline V gene data show CDR1 as SGHNT and CDR2 as YYREEE (reference sequence). This chain's CDR3 is CASSPAISSYEQYF. The CDR3 DNA reads TGTGCCAGCAGCCCCGCTATAAGCTCCTACGAGCAGTACTTC.

The chain is built from TRBV6-2 or TRBV6-3 and TRBJ1-4, with no clear D. The V end was cut by 5 bases, the J end by 4 bases, with 20 bases between. The length of the CDR3 is 17 residues. Germline V CDR1 and CDR2: MNHEY, SVGEGT. The CDR3 coding sequence is TGTGCCAGCAGTCCCCCCAGCCGACCCTGGGATAATGAAAAACTGTTTTTT. As protein: CASSPPSRPWDNEKLFF.

The rearrangement joins TRBV28 to TRBJ1-5, with D possibly TRBD1 on 6 matching bases. CDR1 and CDR2 from the germline V gene are MDHEN and SYDVKM. The CDR3 extends over 14 amino acids. V was clipped by 10 bases and J by 6 bases, with 19 bases between them. CDR3 amino acids: CATVSGQVSQPQHF. CDR3 in DNA: TGTGCCACCGTATCGGGACAAGTAAGTCAGCCCCAGCATTTT.

Written as DNA, the CDR3 is TGCAGCGTTGAAGATCGAGGCGTGGAAACGCTTTTGAAGGAAGAGACCCAGTACTTC. The encoded protein is CSVEDRGVETLLKEETQYF. This rearrangement joins TRBV29-1 to TRBJ2-5, with no clear D. The length of the CDR3 is 19 residues. Per the germline V gene, CDR1 is SQVTM and CDR2 is ANQGSEA. V dropped 0 bases and J dropped 3 bases, with 26 bases sitting between them.

The chain combines TRBV9 with TRBJ1-5; D might be TRBD1 (5 bases). The CDR3 consists of 14 residues. Trimming stripped 4 bases from V and 1 base from J, with 9 bases between. CDR1 is SGDLS and CDR2 is YYNGEE in the germline V gene. The CDR3 reads CASSRGGSNQPQHF. CDR3 sequence (DNA): TGTGCCAGCAGCCGGGGGGGGAGCAATCAGCCCCAGCATTTT. Full variable domain (remainder filled in from reference TRBV9 and TRBJ1-5): DSGVTQTPKHLITATGQRVTLRCSPRSGDLSVYWYQQSLDQGLQFLIQYYNGEERAKGNILERFSAQQFPDLHSELNLSSLELGDSALYFCASSRGGSNQPQHFGDGTRLSIL.

This chain connects TRBV12-5 to TRBJ1-1; the match to TRBD1 covers 7 bases. Per germline, CDR1 LGHNT and CDR2 FRNRAP. Losses at the gene ends were 6 bases for V and 5 bases for J; bases not matched to a gene: 3. The CDR3 consists of 12 residues. CDR3 protein: CASGPGGTEAFF. The CDR3 DNA reads as TGTGCTAGTGGACCAGGGGGTACTGAAGCTTTCTTT.

The J gene is TRBJ2-1, the V gene TRBV24-1; 10 nucleotides agree with TRBD2. The CDR3 loop spans 17 amino acids. Trimming cost V 4 bases and J 1 base; bases outside gene matches: 6. Germline V lookup: CDR1 KGHDR, CDR2 SFDVKD. CDR3 DNA sequence: TGTGCCACCAGTGACAGACTAGCGGGTGTTTCCTACAATGAGCAGTTCTTC. As protein: CATSDRLAGVSYNEQFF.

V gene TRBV9 combines with J gene TRBJ1-1; D perhaps matches TRBD1 (5 bases). Trimming shortened V by 1 base and J by 0 bases, and 13 bases separated the two germline ends. Germline CDR1 reads SGDLS; CDR2 reads YYNGEE. This CDR3 region has 16 residues. The CDR3 spells CASSVRWGLMNTEAFF. CDR3 bases: TGTGCCAGCAGCGTAAGATGGGGACTCATGAACACTGAAGCTTTCTTT.

This chain uses TRBV19 with TRBJ2-1; the D call may be TRBD1 or TRBD2 (6 bases each). CDR3 length: 14 amino acids. Between the trimmed V and J ends, which lost 7 bases and 7 bases, there was a span of 17 bases. Germline loops: CDR1 LNHDA, CDR2 SQIVND (reference sequence). CDR3: CASTAGQGRNEQFF. For the CDR3, the DNA is TGTGCCAGTACCGCGGGACAAGGGCGGAATGAGCAGTTCTTC. Together with reference TRBV19 and TRBJ2-1, the CDR3 gives the full variable domain: DGGITQSPKYLFRKEGQNVTLSCEQNLNHDAMYWYRQDPGQGLRLIYYSQIVNDFQKGDIAEGYSVSREKKESFPLTVTSAQKNPTAFYLCASTAGQGRNEQFFGPGTRLTVL.

The chain links TRBV5-1 to TRBJ2-1, with TRBD1 as a possible D gene (5 bases). V was shortened by 3 bases and J by 4 bases, with 11 bases between the two germline ends. This CDR3 comprises 14 residues. CDR1 is SGHRS, CDR2 YFSETQ, per germline. Here the CDR3 reads CASSSERQYNEQFF. CDR3 nucleotide sequence: TGCGCCAGCAGCTCTGAACGACAGTACAATGAGCAGTTCTTC.

The rearrangement links TRBV19 to TRBJ2-3; 12 bases are shared with TRBD2. Germline CDR1 and CDR2: LNHDA and SQIVND (reference sequence). V was clipped by 5 bases and J by 2 bases; unmatched bases: 5. This CDR3 region has 16 residues. This CDR3 reads CASSPGTSGYTDTQYF. CDR3 DNA sequence: TGTGCCAGTAGTCCCGGGACTAGCGGGTACACAGATACGCAGTATTTT.

The chain has TRBV27 and TRBJ2-6; 7 positions agree with TRBD2. Germline V gene data show CDR1 as MNHEY and CDR2 as SMNVEV (reference sequence). V gave up 6 bases and J gave up 2 bases; unmatched junction bases: 7. This CDR3 is built from 16 residues. The CDR3 coding sequence is TGTGCCAGCAGATTTTCTGGGGGGGCTGGGGCCAACGTCCTGACTTTC. This codes for CASRFSGGAGANVLTF.

In this sample, this clone turned up a few times. V and J are TRBV27 and TRBJ2-1; no definite D call. The germline V gene encodes CDR1 MNHEY and CDR2 SMNVEV (reference sequence). V shed 5 bases and J shed 8 bases, with 10 bases lying between them. CDR3 length: 12 residues. The DNA for the CDR3 is TGTGCCAGCAGTGCTGGGTACGATGAGCAGTTCTTC. Translation: CASSAGYDEQFF.

The chain employs TRBV19 and TRBJ1-1; 7 bases map to TRBD1. The germline CDR1 and CDR2 sequences are LNHDA and SQIVND (reference sequence). The CDR3 spans 17 residues. V shed 5 bases and J 0 bases; nucleotides not matched to a gene: 12. CDR3 loop: CASSVGTGVPMNTEAFF. Here the CDR3 DNA reads TGTGCCAGTAGTGTTGGAACAGGGGTACCAATGAACACTGAAGCTTTCTTT.

This clone appeared a few times. The rearrangement joins TRBV3-1 (or the pseudogene TRBV3-2) to TRBJ1-2; 7 nucleotides agree with TRBD1. The CDR3 is 17 amino acids. After removal of 0 bases from V and 7 bases from J, the junction contained 14 bases not matched to a gene. In germline, CDR1 is LGHDT, CDR2 YNNKEL (reference sequence). CDR3: CASSQDLTTGTKGGYTF. The CDR3 DNA sequence: TGTGCCAGCAGCCAAGATCTAACGACAGGGACTAAAGGTGGCTACACCTTC.

A few counts support this clone. V usage is TRBV7-7 and J usage is TRBJ2-1; TRBD2 aligns across 8 bases. The CDR3 spans 16 residues. V dropped 2 bases and J dropped 6; count of bases not matched to a gene: 9. The germline gives CDR1 SSHAT, CDR2 FNYEAQ (reference sequence). The CDR3 spells CASSLMAGGRTNEQFF. Here the CDR3 DNA reads TGTGCCAGCAGCTTAATGGCGGGAGGAAGGACCAATGAGCAGTTCTTC.